This TCR beta chain was captured by sequencing in a study of metastatic and nonmetastatic thyroid tumors. Study context: From malignant and benign thyroid patients, repertoires in blood and in tumor or nodule tissue were compared.

The CDR3 consists of 13 residues. CDR1 and CDR2 from the germline V gene are MNHEY and SVGEGT. V was clipped by 0 bases and J by 8 bases, with 7 bases between them. No treatment had been given to any patient before thyroid surgery. In the original analysis: Building a distant-metastasis classifier for papillary thyroid cancer drew on CDR3 differences across clinicopathological groups. TCRdb re-analyzed the PCR reads using MiXCR. For this entry, the V and J calls and clone size follow TCRdb and not the study's own pipeline. The sample includes some 30,000 clones, around a third of them seen just once. Sequenced input: tumor tissue. This receptor was identified in a female donor with papillary thyroid cancer or a benign thyroid nodule (not recorded which). Some clones in this sample may be carry-over from other donors' samples. The chain joins TRBV6-2 or TRBV6-3 to TRBJ2-2; D ambiguous. This chain's CDR3 is CASSYSGVGELFF. The DNA of the CDR3 is TGTGCCAGCAGTTACTCGGGCGTTGGGGAGCTGTTTTTT.